This T cell receptor (beta chain) is from a study of Ad26.COV2.S vaccination and SARS-CoV-2 variants. On the study more broadly: Recipients of Ad26.COV2.S got it intramuscularly, once or twice 56 days apart.

Treatment given: 15 to 20 received Ad26.COV2.S at low or high dose, single or two shots; about 5 received placebo; per-sample allocation not given. After the first vaccine or placebo injection, samples were drawn on day 63. This CDR3 has 16 amino acids. Germline V gene data show CDR1 as LNHDA and CDR2 as SQIVND (reference sequence). Trimming cost V 4 bases and J 3 bases; bases outside gene matches: 4. Measured with immunoSEQ multiplex PCR; TCRdb has only the in-frame clones, and not every one. The data hold about 350,000 clones, with around 88% observed a single time. With respect to this clone: As yet, its antigen is unknown.

Study-wide findings and caveats: Whether participants received vaccine or placebo, their non-spike TCR breadth was similar.

Source: peripheral blood, taken in a trial of Ad26.COV2.S vaccine versus placebo. The clonotype was recovered from a person between 18 and 65 years old who received the Ad26.COV2.S COVID-19 vaccine or a placebo. The J gene is TRBJ2-3, the V gene TRBV19, with 13 bases aligning to TRBD2. CDR3 sequence: CASSRLAGGWTDTQYF. Written as DNA, the CDR3 is TGTGCCAGTAGTAGACTAGCGGGAGGTTGGACAGATACGCAGTATTTT.